Detailed here is one T cell receptor (beta chain). This entry belongs to a study of cytomegalovirus exposure and HLA in healthy donors. Deletions cut 1 base from V and 2 bases from J, with 15 bases between. The germline gives CDR1 LNHDA, CDR2 SQIVND (reference sequence). CDR3 length equals 17 residues. In the PCR, 60 Vbeta and 13 Jbeta primers were used. Sequencing was performed with immunoSEQ multiplex PCR; in TCRdb, only in-frame clones are kept and a portion is missing. Of 130,000 or so clones in the sample, approximately 79% were seen once. Sequenced input: PBMCs. J is TRBJ1-5 and V is TRBV19; tentative D call: TRBD1 (5 bases). The TCR was taken from a male donor in good health and CMV-seronegative. The CDR3 loop reads CASSIVGASWRNQPQHF. The CDR3 DNA sequence: TGTGCCAGTAGTATAGTAGGGGCCAGCTGGCGCAATCAGCCCCAGCATTTT.